This T cell receptor (beta chain) was sequenced during a study of T cell responses to AZD1222 COVID-19 vaccine. Notes on the study in general: Clonal diversity may have been underestimated, and the donors were mostly white British, with more females than males.

This CDR3 has 16 amino acids. V gave up 0 bases and J gave up 0 bases, with 6 bases separating them. Germline V gene lookup returns CDR1 KGHSH and CDR2 LQKENI. Notes on this clone: The antigen is undetermined.

This table comes from immunoSEQ multiplex PCR, and its TCRdb copy is limited to in-frame clones, with some not included. The sample has 95,000 to 150,000 clones, about 90% seen once. The input for sequencing was peripheral blood, taken on day 0 of AZD1222 vaccination. This chain joins TRBV18 and TRBJ1-6, with D unclear. This clonotype was obtained from an adult in good health. CDR3 sequence reads: CASSPPANSYNSPLHF. The CDR3 coding sequence is TGTGCCAGCTCACCACCCGCAAACTCCTATAATTCACCCCTCCACTTT.